This TCR beta chain was found in a study of blood T cell repertoires in COVID-19. For the study at large: The United States, Italy and Spain supplied acute and convalescent COVID-19 samples. Sample material is recorded as cDNA or gDNA derived from T cells, B-cell-depleted T cells, or PBMCs.

In the original workflow: For nucleated cells, counts were estimated from reference gene primer amplification. Sequencing used immunoSEQ multiplex PCR; TCRdb keeps in-frame clones, though not all of them. V and J calls and clone size follow that table, whereas D and trimming were derived from the DNA. The sample has 80,000 or so clones, 88% seen once. With V trimmed by 2 bases and J by 2 bases, 4 bases remained unmatched. CDR1 is SNHLY, CDR2 FYNNEI, per germline. This CDR3 spans 15 amino acids. The sequence was collected from a human donor in a cohort sampled during active COVID-19. Sequencing used peripheral blood. The rearrangement uses TRBV2 and TRBJ1-1; 8 bases align to TRBD1. CDR3 residues: CASSEMDRANTEAFF. The CDR3 DNA follows: TGTGCCAGCAGTGAAATGGACAGGGCTAACACTGAAGCTTTCTTT.